This T cell receptor beta chain was recovered during a study of T cell repertoires in cytomegalovirus infection. Study in general: Carrying CMV and the relevant HLA type showed in public TCR beta signatures. Study-level points and caveats: Ex vivo responses were dominated by HLA-C-restricted CMV-specific TCR beta clonotypes. People with CMV and the relevant HLA were identified by cumulative public TCR beta family frequency.

TCRdb independently ran MiXCR on the reads; one entry per CDR3 protein. The sample has approximately 750,000 distinct CDR3 sequences; approximately 34% are singletons. This CDR3 is 14 amino acids long. Germline-derived CDR1 and CDR2 are MGHRA and YSYEKL. V lost 4 bases and J lost 4; bases outside the gene matches: 5. In regard to this clonotype: Its antigen is not identified.

Sequencing was done on a sample of PBMCs. This chain joins TRBV4-1 and TRBJ2-7; 9 bases align to TRBD1. The origin of this receptor is a human donor in good health (CMV status not recorded). Some clones in this sample may be carry-over from other donors' samples. The CDR3 sequence: CASSPATGGYEQYF. CDR3 DNA sequence: TGCGCCAGCAGCCCCGCGACAGGGGGGTACGAGCAGTACTTC.